This entry lists 5 T cell receptor beta chains sequenced from one sample in a study of Graves' ophthalmopathy and Graves' hyperthyroidism listed by TCRdb under 2018. The listed sequencing device is Illumina HiSeq 2000. For repertoire sequencing, the TCR beta CDR3 regions were amplified from RNA transcripts. A first-round RT-PCR used HTBI primers with the Qiagen OneStep RT-PCR kit, followed by a second-round multiplex PCR, size selection and purification. The public reads were reprocessed in TCRdb via fastp at Q25 and MiXCR, keeping in-frame beta chains. Rows merge per CDR3 protein into single entries with the most common DNA and genes. The sample includes some 160,000 distinct CDR3 sequences, with about two fifths observed a single time. 8% to 9% of the sample lies in the top ten. The material sequenced was peripheral blood. These receptors were collected from a man aged 25 to 40 with Graves' ophthalmopathy. Donor details come from another sample of the same person, matched by shared clones.

This clonotype was found many times. V is TRBV4-2 and J is TRBJ2-7; D is unresolved. V lost 0 bases to trimming and J lost 5 bases, with 8 bases between them. The germline CDR1 and CDR2 sequences are LGHNA and YNFKEQ. This CDR3 contains 13 residues. The CDR3 region has the DNA TGTGCCAGCAGCCAAGAGGGCTTCAACGAGCAGTACTTC. It yields the protein CASSQEGFNEQYF.

This clonotype was counted many times. The J gene is TRBJ1-1, the V gene TRBV7-2; D remains unclear. The CDR3 is 14 residues long. Trimming cost V 6 bases and J 4 bases, with 15 bases left between them. The germline gives CDR1 SGHTA, CDR2 FQGNSA. Here the CDR3 DNA reads TGTGCCAGCAGGTCAGGTTTCAGGAGCACTGAAGCTTTCTTT. Translation: CASRSGFRSTEAFF.

The chain links TRBV28 to TRBJ1-1, with 12 bases matching TRBD1. Germline V gene lookup returns CDR1 MDHEN and CDR2 SYDVKM. The CDR3 is 16 residues long. J lost 3 bases, V lost 7 bases, and 9 bases had no gene match. CDR3 loop: CASTIPGQGADTEAFF. In nucleotides, the CDR3 is TGTGCCAGCACTATCCCGGGACAGGGGGCTGACACTGAAGCTTTCTTT.

This clonotype appeared many times. The CDR3 DNA sequence: TGCAGCGTGATTAGCGGGAGGGGCTACGAGCAGTACTTC. Residues: CSVISGRGYEQYF. V and J are TRBV29-1 and TRBJ2-7; 11 bases align to TRBD2. The CDR3 covers 13 residues. Germline V gene lookup returns CDR1 SQVTM and CDR2 ANQGSEA. With 6 bases clipped from V and 3 bases from J, the junction kept 4 bases outside the gene matches.

The chain links TRBV12-3 or TRBV12-4 to TRBJ1-1; D ambiguous. Trimming stripped 1 base from V and 5 bases from J, with 11 bases between. The CDR3 sequence is 14 residues long. CDR3 nucleotide sequence: TGTGCCAGCAGTTTAGGACCATGGGGAACTGAAGCTTTCTTT. As protein: CASSLGPWGTEAFF.